This T cell receptor (beta chain) emerged from a study of blood T cells in healthy people across ages. A second PCR of roughly 7 to 11 cycles used a sample-barcoded 5' primer and a J-beta primer mix. TCRdb re-called the 5' RACE reads with MiXCR, one entry per CDR3 protein. This sample carries about 640,000 distinct CDR3 sequences, roughly 53% of them seen once, and the ten largest clones take roughly 34%. The V gene's germline CDR1 is SGHKS and CDR2 YYEKEE (reference sequence). This CDR3 has 13 residues. V shed 4 bases and J shed 5 bases, with 12 bases lying between them. The sequence was collected from a man aged 60-69 years in good health. The V gene is TRBV5-5, the J gene TRBJ2-5; D remains ambiguous. The source material was blood. The CDR3 nucleotides are TGTGCCAGCAGCGATTGGATTGAGGAGACCCAGTACTTC. Encoded protein: CASSDWIEETQYF.